Below, one TCR beta chain is given with its context. The target antigen is unknown. This CDR3 is built from 15 residues. In germline, CDR1 is SGHRS, CDR2 YFSETQ. Losses at the gene ends were 0 bases for V and 9 bases for J; bases not matched to a gene: 7. This specimen comes from a study of blood T cells in healthy people across ages. Study context: Template switching caught about one barcoded beta molecule for each two T cells.

A sample-barcoded 5' primer and a J-beta primer mix were used in a second PCR of about 7 to 11 cycles. TCRdb reprocessed the 5' RACE reads via MiXCR and lists one record per CDR3 protein. In the table there are around 1,800,000 distinct CDR3 sequences, 30% to 40% of which are singletons. The study, taken as a whole, reports: Unknown CMV status may confound age-related changes in expanded clones. TCR beta diversity tracked closely with naive T cell percentage. Relative to aged donors, long-lived donors carried more naive CD4+ cells and displayed higher diversity.

The material sequenced was blood. This receptor was taken from a human donor in good health. The gene calls are TRBV5-1 and TRBJ2-1, with 9 bases matching TRBD2. CDR3 nucleotide sequence: TGCGCCAGCAGCTTGGTAGGGACTAGCTTGGGTGAGCAGTTCTTC. Protein sequence: CASSLVGTSLGEQFF.